The following is a T cell receptor beta chain sequence with its context. These data belong to a study of blood T cell repertoires in COVID-19. Study summary: COVID-19 samples from acute and convalescent phases originated in the United States, Italy and Spain.

Original analysis: Estimation of nucleated cell counts relied on the amplification of reference gene primers. Sequenced by immunoSEQ multiplex PCR; TCRdb stores in-frame clones only, minus some. The D gene and trimming were derived from the DNA, and the V and J assignments and clone size from that table. The sample shows hundreds of thousands of clones, about 88% of them seen only once. Patients in Seattle were enrolled during active infection, then followed longitudinally. V lost 0 bases to trimming and J lost 5 bases, with 8 bases between them. The CDR3 runs to 13 residues. In germline, CDR1 is SGHNT, CDR2 YYREEE (reference sequence).

The chain employs TRBV5-4 and TRBJ2-5; D perhaps matches TRBD1 (5 bases). Sequenced: peripheral blood. The source is a woman in her fifties or sixties with COVID-19, enrolled during active disease. In DNA form, the CDR3 reads TGTGCCAGCAGCTTGGGCAGGGTGGAGACCCAGTACTTC. Protein sequence: CASSLGRVETQYF.